The clone carrying this TCR beta chain was seen repeatedly, ten times or more. The source of the sample is a study of T cells in Graves' hyperthyroidism and ophthalmopathy. What was amplified from RNA transcripts were TCR beta CDR3 regions. When the TCR CDR3 underwent first-round RT-PCR, the HTBI primer set was used. Each CDR3 protein gets one entry after TCRdb re-called the multiplex PCR reads with MiXCR. The repertoire holds fewer than 650,000 distinct CDR3 sequences, with roughly 15% as singletons. The CDR3 sequence is 13 residues long. Trimming pared 6 bases from V and 5 bases from J, leaving 13 bases between.

The sequenced material came from blood. The genes are TRBV12-3 or TRBV12-4 and TRBJ2-5, with no clear D. This receptor was taken from a woman aged 40-49 years with Graves' ophthalmopathy. CDR3 coding DNA: TGTGCCAGCAGCCCCGTCGAGTGGGAGACCCAGTACTTC. Translating it yields CASSPVEWETQYF.